This TCR beta chain was retrieved from a study of T cell responses to AZD1222 COVID-19 vaccine. Study-level points and caveats: Just 5 or 6 AZD1222 recipients tested seropositive at baseline. Spike-specific TCRs gained breadth and depth after people received two AZD1222 doses. Females made up more of the donors, who were largely white British, and clonal diversity may have come out too low.

The CDR3 has 14 residues. The germline CDR1 and CDR2 sequences are SGHDT and YYEEEE. Trimming removed 0 bases at V and 5 bases at J, with 12 bases between. TCRdb's copy holds only in-frame clones and misses some; the assay was immunoSEQ multiplex PCR. The sample records tens of thousands of clones, roughly nine tenths being singletons. As regards this clone: Its antigen is unidentified.

Material: peripheral blood, obtained 28 days after the second AZD1222 dose. V is TRBV5-6 and J is TRBJ2-7; a possible D gene is TRBD1 (8 bases). This sequence was found in an adult who received the AZD1222 COVID-19 vaccine. CDR3 nucleotide sequence: TGTGCCAGCAGCTTGGACAGGGGGAGGGACGAGCAGTACTTC. It is translated as CASSLDRGRDEQYF.